This TCR beta chain stems from a study of CD8+ T cells in alopecia areata. Whole-study results and caveats: Normal scalp showed lower clonality than lesional scalp, especially alopecia totalis/universalis. Scalp sequencing also captures normal skin's resident alphabeta T cells. Only one nonresponder was present, which leaves the link between baseline CD8+ expansion and response uncertain.

Concerning this clone itself: Its antigen is not identified.

Germline V gives CDR1 MGHDK, CDR2 SYGVNS. The V and J ends lost 4 bases and 9 bases respectively, with 13 bases between them. CDR3 length: 14 amino acids. Extracted RNA was reverse transcribed into cDNA, the sequencing template. Sequencing used immunoSEQ multiplex PCR; TCRdb keeps in-frame clones, though not all of them. Here the sample spans 110,000 or so clones, roughly 63% being singletons. The treatment was: oral pan-JAK inhibitor, 5-10 mg twice daily. The genes are TRBV25-1 and TRBJ1-6; tentatively, D is TRBD1 (6 bases). The source of this sequence is a human donor with alopecia areata. The material sequenced was CD8+ T cells sorted from blood, taken at week 4, from a patient treated with tofacitinib. CDR3 sequence: CASSVTGWASPLHF. The CDR3 DNA sequence: TGTGCCAGCAGTGTGACAGGTTGGGCTTCACCCCTCCACTTT.